The T cell receptor beta chain described here comes from a study of blood T cell repertoires in COVID-19. Background on the study: Samples came from the United States, Italy and Spain, spanning acute and convalescent COVID-19. T cells, B-cell-depleted T cells, or PBMCs provided the cDNA or gDNA that served as material.

Original handling: Nucleated cell counts were estimated from reference gene primer amplification. Sequenced by immunoSEQ multiplex PCR; TCRdb stores in-frame clones only, minus some. That table gives V, J and clone size, and the DNA gave D and trimming. The table records 30,000 to 40,000 clones, 83% of them present only once. The clonotype was recovered from a man in his fifties or sixties with acute or convalescent COVID-19. What was sequenced was peripheral blood.

CDR3 DNA: TGTGCCAGCAGTGAAGGGACAGGGAATTTCTATGGCTACACCTTC. It encodes CASSEGTGNFYGYTF. The V and J genes are TRBV6-1 and TRBJ1-2, with 8 nucleotides matching TRBD1. CDR1 and CDR2 (germline): MNHNS, SASEGT. J gave up 4 bases and V 1 base, and 5 bases lay outside the gene matches. This CDR3 comprises 15 residues.